This T cell receptor (beta chain) was recorded in a study of shared clonotypes between healthy human individuals (TCRdb year 2020). Study-wide context: The cohort comprised a couple of women and three men aged 18 to 49 years. For each donor, CD4 naive and CD4 memory were each given three plates, CD8 naive was given two plates, and CD8 memory was given one plate. To estimate repertoire size and how much clonotypes are shared between individuals, the study performed deep sequencing of blood TCR repertoires from a handful of healthy adults. To increase sequencing depth and limit assay-specific biases, different laboratories used diverse techniques to prepare libraries and sequence TCR repertoires. Per donor, leukapheresis produced somewhere between about 0.8 and 9 billion PBMCs. Overall results and qualifications from the work: Pairwise subsampling indicated that sequencing depth was expected to affect the degree of clonotype sharing among donors. Because the study included a small number of donors, the genetic and exposure-history diversity represented was limited. Even with the large sequencing depth, rarefaction of the sorted-subset datasets indicated that sequencing was incomplete. Sampling was limited to blood, and TCR repertoires in tissue likely differ from TCR repertoires in blood. Across a handful of donors, roughly 5% of naive CD4, around 3.3% of naive CD8, under 2.5% of memory CD4, and roughly 0.4% of memory CD8 clonotypes were shared. Larger estimated clonotype richness was generally found for naive subsets than for memory subsets. Compared with non-shared clonotypes, the clonotypes found in all four sorted-subset donors had higher generation probabilities.

Using the deep immunoSEQ assay, TCR CDR3 regions were amplified from genomic DNA by multiplex PCR. Extracted genomic DNA from each cell subset was distributed evenly across all wells of several immunoSEQ 96-well plates, and each plate was treated as a replicate. For sorted subsets, 150 to 250 ng genomic DNA, equal to 25,000 to 35,000 T cell genomes, was loaded into each replicate PCR. Purified libraries were quantified with a Qubit 3.0 fluorometer, sized on a Bioanalyzer 2100, and re-quantified with the KAPA Library Quantification kit. Each immunoSEQ 96-well plate was sequenced on its own single-read 150-cycle Illumina NextSeq 550 flow cell. The authors' pipeline ran thus. Because only junctional sequences without quality scores were contained in the immunoSEQ output, filtering matching that applied to full-length reads could not be performed. To assign V/J genes and CDR3, sequences were annotated against IMGT germline references using PyIR, a Python wrapper for IgBLAST v1.9. Any read was removed if the V/J assignment was weak (E-value above 1e-6), the CDR3 was missing, or the read contained stop codons, out-of-frame junctions, or ambiguous translated residues. V3J clonotypes were defined as sequences sharing the same inferred V gene, J gene, and CDR3 amino acid sequence. The percentage overlap between two repertoires was calculated by dividing the number of shared unique clonotypes by the size of the smaller repertoire. Repertoire richness was assessed with RTK rarefaction, the Chao1 estimator, and Recon v2.1 estimates of unobserved clonotypes. Generation probabilities for all TCRbeta clonotypes obtained by the gDNA method from a handful of donors were computed using OLGA. TCRdb holds this immuneACCESS table with in-frame rearrangements only. Some clones are missing; in checked studies, unresolved V genes explain under half, and the rest has no known cause. The V and J calls and the clone size are those of that table, but D and trimming were determined from the DNA. Across this sample there are about 2.4 million clones, with around nine tenths seen only once. The ten biggest clones cover 0.11% to 0.15% of the sample.

Healthy HIV-negative adults with no recently reported acute infections or vaccinations were included as donors. Only Caucasian adults living in Nashville, Tennessee, USA were represented among the donors. CD4+ T cells were enriched by magnetic negative selection, after which naive cells were positively selected on CD45RA and the negative fraction was taken as the memory subset. Blood was collected by leukapheresis, and PBMCs were isolated by Ficoll-Histopaque density gradient centrifugation and then cryopreserved in liquid nitrogen vapor phase. Analytical flow cytometry was used to check the purity and quantity of every magnetically sorted T cell population. From each sorted fraction, genomic DNA was isolated and quantified by UV absorbance on a Nanodrop 2000c. From cysteine to phenylalanine, the CDR3 is 15 amino acids long. Just the 45-base CDR3 DNA is kept, in frame starting at base 1. The germline V gene (reference sequence) yields GTSNPN for CDR1 and SVGIG for CDR2. V ends up 1 base short and J 2 bases short, with an unmatched junction base count of 5.

Notes on this clone: The specificity of this receptor is unknown. No clone much larger than this one lies a single base away; base qualities are absent.

Source material: naive CD4+ T cells sorted from blood. According to the study, the label for this sample's cell subset or site signals: CD45RA+ positively selected. This clonotype originated in a man in his late teens or twenties in good health. The sequence links TRBV30 to TRBJ2-5; 9 middle bases align to TRBD2. CDR3 loop: CAWSGLAGKQETQYF. The DNA sequence follows: TGTGCCTGGAGTGGGCTAGCGGGAAAACAAGAGACCCAGTACTTC.